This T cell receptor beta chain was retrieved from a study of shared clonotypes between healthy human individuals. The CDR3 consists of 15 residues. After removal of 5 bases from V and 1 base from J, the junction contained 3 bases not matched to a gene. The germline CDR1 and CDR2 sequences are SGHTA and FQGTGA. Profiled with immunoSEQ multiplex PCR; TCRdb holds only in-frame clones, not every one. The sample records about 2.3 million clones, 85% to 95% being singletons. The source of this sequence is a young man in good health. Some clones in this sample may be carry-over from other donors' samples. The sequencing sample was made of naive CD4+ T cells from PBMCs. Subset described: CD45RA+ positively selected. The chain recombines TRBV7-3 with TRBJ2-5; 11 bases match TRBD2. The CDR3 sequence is CASSLGLAGQETQYF. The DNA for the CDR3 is TGTGCCAGCAGCCTCGGACTAGCGGGCCAAGAGACCCAGTACTTC.